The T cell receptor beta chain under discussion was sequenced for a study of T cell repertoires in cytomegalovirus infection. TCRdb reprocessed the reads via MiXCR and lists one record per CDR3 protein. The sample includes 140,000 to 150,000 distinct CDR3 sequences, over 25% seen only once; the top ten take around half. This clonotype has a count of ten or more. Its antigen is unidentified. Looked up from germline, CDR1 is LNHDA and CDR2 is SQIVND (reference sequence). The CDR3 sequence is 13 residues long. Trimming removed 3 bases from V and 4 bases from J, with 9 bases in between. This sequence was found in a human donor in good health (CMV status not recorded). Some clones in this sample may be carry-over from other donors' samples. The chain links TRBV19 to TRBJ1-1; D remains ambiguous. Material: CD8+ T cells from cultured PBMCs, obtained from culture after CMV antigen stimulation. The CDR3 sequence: CASSIGGSTEAFF. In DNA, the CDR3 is TGTGCCAGTAGTATCGGAGGCAGCACTGAAGCTTTCTTT.